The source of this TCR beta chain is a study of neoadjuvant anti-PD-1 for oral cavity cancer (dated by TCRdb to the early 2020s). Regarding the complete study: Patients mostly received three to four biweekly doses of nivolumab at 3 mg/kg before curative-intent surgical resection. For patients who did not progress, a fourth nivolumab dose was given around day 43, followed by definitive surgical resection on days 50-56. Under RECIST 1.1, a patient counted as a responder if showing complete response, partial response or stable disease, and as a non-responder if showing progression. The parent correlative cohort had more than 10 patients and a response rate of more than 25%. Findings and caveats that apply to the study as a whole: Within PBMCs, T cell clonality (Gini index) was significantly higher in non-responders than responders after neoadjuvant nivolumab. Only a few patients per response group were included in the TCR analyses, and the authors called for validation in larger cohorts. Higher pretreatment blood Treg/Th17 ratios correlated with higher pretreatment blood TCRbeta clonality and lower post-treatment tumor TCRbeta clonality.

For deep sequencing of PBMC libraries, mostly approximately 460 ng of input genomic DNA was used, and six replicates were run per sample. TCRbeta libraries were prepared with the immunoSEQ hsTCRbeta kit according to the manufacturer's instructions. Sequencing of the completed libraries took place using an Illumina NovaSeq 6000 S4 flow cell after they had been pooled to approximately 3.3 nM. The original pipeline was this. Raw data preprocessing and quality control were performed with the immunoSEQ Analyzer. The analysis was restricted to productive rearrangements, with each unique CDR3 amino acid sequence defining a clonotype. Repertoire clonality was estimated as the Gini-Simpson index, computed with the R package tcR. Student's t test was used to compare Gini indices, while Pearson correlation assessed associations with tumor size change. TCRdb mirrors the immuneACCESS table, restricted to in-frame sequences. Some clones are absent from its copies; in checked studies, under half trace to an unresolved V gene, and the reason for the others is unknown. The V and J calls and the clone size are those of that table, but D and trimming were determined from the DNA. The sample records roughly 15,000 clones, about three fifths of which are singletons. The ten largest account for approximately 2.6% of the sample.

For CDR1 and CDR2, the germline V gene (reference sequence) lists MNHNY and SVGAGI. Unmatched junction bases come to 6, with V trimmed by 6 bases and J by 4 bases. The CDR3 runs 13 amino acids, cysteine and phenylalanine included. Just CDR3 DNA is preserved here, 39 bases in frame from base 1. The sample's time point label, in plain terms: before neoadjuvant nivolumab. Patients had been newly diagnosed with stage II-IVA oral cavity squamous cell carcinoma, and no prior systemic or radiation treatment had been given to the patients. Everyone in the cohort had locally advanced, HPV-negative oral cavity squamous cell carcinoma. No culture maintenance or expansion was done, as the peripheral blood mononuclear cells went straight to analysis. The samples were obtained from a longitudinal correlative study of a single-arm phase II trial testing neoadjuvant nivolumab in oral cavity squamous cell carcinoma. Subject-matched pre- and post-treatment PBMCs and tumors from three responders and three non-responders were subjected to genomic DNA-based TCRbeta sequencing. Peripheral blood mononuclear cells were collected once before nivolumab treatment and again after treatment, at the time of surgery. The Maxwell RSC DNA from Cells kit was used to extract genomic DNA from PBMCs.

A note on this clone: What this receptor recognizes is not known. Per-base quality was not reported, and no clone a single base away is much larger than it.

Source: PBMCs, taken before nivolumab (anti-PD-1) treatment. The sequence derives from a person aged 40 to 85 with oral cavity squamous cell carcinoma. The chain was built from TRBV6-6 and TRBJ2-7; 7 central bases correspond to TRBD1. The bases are TGTGCCAGCAGACAGGGACAGCTGTACGAGCAGTACTTC. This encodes CASRQGQLYEQYF.